This TCR beta chain is from a study of beta chain features in type 1 diabetes (dated by TCRdb to about 2018). General notes on the study: Mean age, gender distribution, total cell number and subset yield did not differ between patients and healthy donors. In the study, recently diagnosed type 1 diabetes patients and matched healthy donors were compared on the TCRB repertoires of their sorted circulating CD4+ T cell subsets. Regulatory and stem cell-like memory subsets were isolated from only 8 patients and roughly eight healthy donors, whereas naive and central memory subsets came from all 30 or so donors. A total of approximately 100,000,000 sorted cells were examined across all samples, and the number of cells per subset was strongly correlated with RNA yield.

The High Capacity cDNA Reverse Transcription Kit was used to reverse transcribe all of the isolated RNA, meaning that expressed TCRB transcripts were what got sequenced. Deep immunoSEQ sequencing was performed on naive, central memory and regulatory T cell samples, with an average of roughly 3.3 million total reads per sample. After sorted cells were lysed in RLT buffer, RNA was extracted with DNase-treated RNeasy Micro or Mini kits, with the choice depending on cell number. To prevent cross-contamination, every cell subset was processed on its own, while patient and healthy donor samples were processed together. Using the immunoSEQ multiplex PCR, TCRB sequences were amplified from cDNA into 87-bp fragments spanning the CDR3 region. The amplicons were sequenced using the Illumina HiSeq platform. Turning to the authors' computational methods: Synthetic template baselines were used to correct PCR bias computationally, reads within Hamming distance 2 were collapsed, and singletons that could not be merged were discarded. Reads were aligned against IMGT to assign V, D and J genes, CDR3 length and insertions or deletions at six rearrangement sites. Within each subset, clonotype counts were normalized to the number of sorted cells before true diversity and Gini coefficients were calculated with the tcR R package. Repertoire sharing was quantified using the overlap coefficient calculated on TCRB nucleotide sequences. Out-of-frame TCRB sequences from naive cells were analyzed to stand in for the pre-selection repertoire. TCRdb's version of the immuneACCESS table is confined to in-frame rearrangements and falls short of the full clone set. An unresolved V gene accounts for under half of the shortfall where checked; the remainder is of unknown origin. That table is the source of V, J and clone size, and D and trimming were worked out from the DNA. This sample has more than 550,000 clones in its table, and about 14% of those were observed once. 0.035% to 0.045% of the sample belongs to the ten largest clones.

The study at large found these results: Naive, central memory and regulatory TCRB repertoires appeared to be more similar among patients than among healthy donors. PCR may preferentially amplify shorter templates, but because patient and control samples were amplified and corrected together, any resulting skew would affect both groups equally. Type 1 diabetes patients showed a moderate but significant shortening of TCRB CDR3 length in all four CD4+ subsets. Because cDNA was sequenced instead of genomic DNA, activated cells with high expression could be over-represented, although the groups did not differ in activation or CD3 levels. At VDJ recombination sites, type 1 diabetes patients had fewer insertions and more deleted nucleotides, which implies abnormalities in thymic rearrangement. Only small numbers of individuals were included in the HLA sub-analyses, which left unresolved whether HLA type had any influence on TCRB rearrangement.

Each donor gave one peripheral blood draw, roughly 120 mL on average, collected into heparinised tubes. Naive, central memory, regulatory and stem cell-like memory CD4+ T cells were sorted on a BD FACSAria II using a panel including CD45RO, CCR7, CD25, CD127, CD95 and CD27. A purity above 98% was achieved for all sorted populations. PBMCs were isolated right away by Lymphoprep density gradient centrifugation and were stained directly, without culture. So that batch effects would be minimized, each experiment stained and sorted samples in pairs, pairing one healthy donor with one patient. There are 14 amino acids in the CDR3, from cysteine to phenylalanine inclusive. Of the read, only the CDR3 DNA is kept; its 42 bases are in frame from base 1. V sheds 4 bases and J sheds 2 bases, leaving 12 bases between their ends. CDR1 and CDR2 were assigned from the germline V gene as LGHNA and YNFKEQ. As to this clone: Its antigen has not been determined. No per-base quality is available; no much larger clone lies one base away.

What was sequenced was naive CD4+ T cells from blood. The cell subset or site tag for this specimen amounts to: true naive CD4+ T cells. The V and J segments used are TRBV4-2 and TRBJ2-7, with no D gene named confidently. The clonotype comes from a man in his late teens or twenties with type 1 diabetes. CDR3 reads: CASSPLTTPYEQYF. In nucleotide form, the sequence is TGTGCCAGCAGCCCCCTGACAACCCCCTACGAGCAGTACTTC.